Each of the 20 T cell receptor beta chains below was sequenced from the same sample in a study of blood T cell repertoires in COVID-19. Libraries were prepared by immunoSEQ multiplex PCR; TCRdb keeps only in-frame clonotypes and omits some of them. This sample has roughly 140,000 clones, with about 85% found just once. Sequenced: peripheral blood. These receptors came from a woman aged 55-70 years with COVID-19, enrolled during active disease.

The rearrangement links TRBV24-1 to TRBJ1-1, with 10 bases matching TRBD1. V dropped 5 bases and J dropped 7; count of bases not matched to a gene: 6. There are 14 residues in the CDR3. Per the germline V gene, CDR1 is KGHDR and CDR2 is SFDVKD. CDR3 sequence reads: CATSGGTGVGEAFF. CDR3 coding DNA: TGTGCCACCAGTGGCGGGACAGGGGTGGGTGAAGCTTTCTTT.

This sequence joins TRBV12-3 or TRBV12-4 and TRBJ1-2; tentatively, D is TRBD1 (5 bases). V lost 3 bases to trimming and J lost 3 bases, with 8 bases between them. There are 13 residues in the CDR3. The CDR3 DNA sequence: TGTGCCAGCAGTTTGTGGGGGGACTATGGCTACACCTTC. Translated, it gives CASSLWGDYGYTF.

This chain joins TRBV19 and TRBJ1-6; maybe TRBD1 (6 bases). The germline V gene encodes CDR1 LNHDA and CDR2 SQIVND (reference sequence). V was trimmed by 1 base and J by 7 bases, leaving 11 bases between them. CDR3 size: 15 residues. The CDR3 DNA sequence: TGTGCCAGTAGTATAGGGCCAGGGGACAATTCACCCCTCCACTTT. Translation: CASSIGPGDNSPLHF.

This rearrangement joins TRBV18 to TRBJ2-3; possible D gene TRBD2, 5 bases. Per germline, CDR1 KGHSH and CDR2 LQKENI. Trimming stripped 5 bases from V and 5 bases from J, with 17 bases between. The CDR3 has 15 amino acids. Here the CDR3 reads CASSTWRGMGDTQYF. The CDR3 DNA follows: TGTGCCAGCTCAACCTGGAGAGGGATGGGAGATACGCAGTATTTT.

This clone was counted between two and nine times. The rearrangement uses TRBV7-9 and TRBJ2-7, with 12 positions matching TRBD2. J lost 2 bases, V lost 1 base, and 0 bases had no gene match. Germline values: CDR1 SEHNR, CDR2 FQNEAQ (reference sequence). The CDR3 extends over 15 amino acids. DNA of the CDR3: TGTGCCAGCAGCTTAGGGACTAGCGGGACCTACGAGCAGTACTTC. Residues: CASSLGTSGTYEQYF.

The chain joins TRBV5-6 to TRBJ1-6, with TRBD1 as a possible D gene (6 bases). The CDR3 runs to 14 residues. The ends were cut back, 5 bases at V and 7 bases at J, with 13 bases in the middle. The germline V gene has CDR1 SGHDT and CDR2 YYEEEE. CDR3 DNA: TGTGCCAGCAGTCGGGAAAGGGGGAATTCACCCCTCCACTTT. Translating gives CASSRERGNSPLHF.

The chain has TRBV6-5 and TRBJ1-2; possibly TRBD1 for D (6 bases). The V gene lost 0 bases and the J gene lost 8 bases, with 13 bases spanning the gap. This CDR3 comprises 14 residues. Germline CDR1 reads MNHEY; CDR2 reads SVGAGI. The CDR3 sequence: CASSYSTTGFGYTF. The CDR3 nucleotides read TGTGCCAGCAGTTACTCAACGACAGGCTTCGGCTACACCTTC.

Only a few counts were recorded for this clone. The rearrangement links TRBV7-8 to TRBJ1-2; 7 bases match TRBD1. Germline CDR1 reads SGHVS; CDR2 reads FQNEAQ. The CDR3 extends over 14 amino acids. V lost 4 bases, J lost 7 bases, and 9 bases stayed unmatched. This chain's CDR3 is CASSSYTDRAGYTF. The CDR3 bases are TGTGCCAGCAGCTCCTACACTGACAGGGCTGGCTACACCTTC.

The chain couples TRBV30 to TRBJ1-6, with no clear D. The ends were cut back, 4 bases at V and 6 bases at J, with 13 bases in the middle. CDR1 GTSNPN and CDR2 SVGIG come from the germline V gene (reference sequence). The CDR3 is made up of 14 amino acids. For the CDR3, the DNA is TGTGCCTGGACTCTCGGACGGGGTAATTCACCCCTCCACTTT. Translating gives CAWTLGRGNSPLHF.

This sequence joins TRBV5-5 and TRBJ1-1, with D hard to call. CDR1 and CDR2 from the germline V gene are SGHKS and YYEKEE (reference sequence). V was cut by 7 bases and J by 3 bases, with 13 bases left in between. The CDR3 extends over 13 amino acids. CDR3 sequence: CASATRFDTEAFF. CDR3 sequence (DNA): TGTGCCAGCGCGACAAGGTTTGACACTGAAGCTTTCTTT.

V usage is TRBV20-1 and J usage is TRBJ2-1, with D hard to call. The CDR3 sequence is 11 residues long. Trimming removed 2 bases from V and 6 bases from J, with 5 bases in between. From germline, CDR1 is DFQATT and CDR2 SNEGSKA (reference sequence). Here the CDR3 reads CSARPLNEQFF. CDR3 coding DNA: TGCAGTGCTAGACCCCTCAATGAGCAGTTCTTC.

The chain employs TRBV7-8 and TRBJ1-1; tentative D call: TRBD1 (5 bases). The CDR3 loop spans 15 amino acids. Germline assignment: CDR1 SGHVS and CDR2 FQNEAQ. With 1 base removed from V and 4 bases from J, the gap between germline ends came to 13 bases. CDR3 sequence (DNA): TGTGCCAGCAGCTTAGGTCCCGGGGGAGCCACTGAAGCTTTCTTT. Protein sequence: CASSLGPGGATEAFF.

The chain is built from TRBV4-1 and TRBJ1-1, with D hard to call. The germline CDR1 and CDR2 sequences are MGHRA and YSYEKL. The V end lost 5 bases, the J end lost 0 bases, and 7 bases lay between the germline ends. This CDR3 spans 13 amino acids. In nucleotides, the CDR3 is TGCGCCAGCAGCGGACTCATGAACACTGAAGCTTTCTTT. Its protein is CASSGLMNTEAFF.

This chain joins TRBV21-1 and TRBJ1-5; TRBD1 was called by the table and not checked on the DNA. TRBV21-1 is annotated as a pseudogene. The length of the CDR3 is 15 residues. As DNA, the CDR3 is TGTGCCAGCAAACCAGGGACAGGGCTCAATCAGCCCCAGCATTTT. It encodes CASKPGTGLNQPQHF.

This clone occurred once. The chain links TRBV11-2 to TRBJ2-3, with D maybe TRBD2 (6 bases). V was clipped by 4 bases and J by 0 bases, with 17 bases between them. Germline loops: CDR1 SGHAT, CDR2 FQNNGV. CDR3 length: 17 amino acids. This CDR3 reads CASSSRTTGTSTDTQYF. CDR3 DNA sequence: TGTGCCAGCAGCTCCCGGACCACCGGGACTAGCACAGATACGCAGTATTTT.

This chain uses TRBV10-1 with TRBJ2-5; D may be TRBD2 (7 bases). In germline, CDR1 is WNHNN, CDR2 SYGVQD (reference sequence). The V end was cut by 4 bases, the J end by 4 bases, with 16 bases between. The CDR3 contains 15 residues. The CDR3 DNA sequence: TGCGCCAGCAGTGCCGGAACAGGGAGGGGAGAGACCCAGTACTTC. As protein: CASSAGTGRGETQYF.

The V call is TRBV5-1, the J call TRBJ2-1, with TRBD1 matching over 9 bases. Per the germline V gene, CDR1 is SGHRS and CDR2 is YFSETQ. This CDR3 is built from 16 residues. After removal of 1 base from V and 7 bases from J, the junction contained 9 bases not matched to a gene. CDR3 residues: CASSLNLWTGVNEQFF. In nucleotides, the CDR3 is TGCGCCAGCAGCTTGAACCTATGGACAGGGGTGAATGAGCAGTTCTTC.

The chain recombines TRBV20-1 with TRBJ1-2; D not resolved. Deletions cut 3 bases from V and 7 bases from J, with 12 bases between. The CDR3 runs to 12 residues. Germline V lookup: CDR1 DFQATT, CDR2 SNEGSKA (reference sequence). The CDR3 nucleotides read TGCAGTGCTAGTCTGGACGGGAGTGGCTACACCTTC. Protein sequence: CSASLDGSGYTF.

This chain uses TRBV19 with TRBJ1-2, with 9 positions matching TRBD1. Germline V gives CDR1 LNHDA, CDR2 SQIVND (reference sequence). The J segment lost 0 bases and the V segment lost 7 bases, leaving 12 bases of the junction unmatched. This CDR3 region has 17 residues. CDR3: CASIRTGAPLSNYGYTF. As DNA, the CDR3 is TGTGCCAGTATCCGGACAGGGGCCCCCCTATCTAACTATGGCTACACCTTC.

The genes are TRBV5-1 and TRBJ1-4; D is possibly TRBD1 (6 bases). Germline V gives CDR1 SGHRS, CDR2 YFSETQ. The V end lost 4 bases, the J end lost 7 bases, and 14 bases lay between the germline ends. The CDR3 is 14 residues long. The CDR3 bases are TGCGCCAGCAGCCCCAGGGGAGGGTTTGAAAAACTGTTTTTT. Its translation is CASSPRGGFEKLFF.